This T cell receptor beta chain was observed in a study of OX40 agonist ivuxolimab in advanced cancers. Assay used: immunoSEQ multiplex PCR; TCRdb lists only in-frame clones, some missing. In the table there are 60,000 to 85,000 clones, 80% to 90% of which are singletons. The length of the CDR3 is 16 residues. CDR1 is MNHEY, CDR2 SMNVEV, per germline (reference sequence). With 5 bases clipped from V and 1 base from J, the junction kept 6 bases outside the gene matches. The chain uses TRBV27 and TRBJ2-3, with 10 bases matching TRBD1. The input for sequencing was CD4+ or CD8+ T cells sorted from blood, taken in a trial of the OX40 agonist ivuxolimab. This receptor was taken from an adult with an advanced solid tumor such as melanoma, head and neck, liver or kidney cancer. The CDR3 DNA is TGTGCCAGCAGTCCCCGGACAGGGGGTGGCACAGATACGCAGTATTTT. It specifies CASSPRTGGGTDTQYF.